A single sample gave rise to the 3 T cell receptor beta chains below, sequenced in a study of blood T cell repertoires in COVID-19. Method: immunoSEQ multiplex PCR; TCRdb's copy keeps in-frame clones and lacks some. Of about 320,000 clones in the sample, roughly 85% were seen once. The material sequenced was peripheral blood. Source of these receptors: a human donor in a cohort sampled during active COVID-19.

J is TRBJ2-7 and V is TRBV13; D might be TRBD1 (7 bases). CDR3 length equals 15 residues. V lost 0 bases and J 6 bases, leaving 15 bases between the germline ends. Germline assignment: CDR1 PRHDT and CDR2 FYEKMQ (reference sequence). The DNA of the CDR3 is TGTGCCAGCAGCTTAGGGACAGGGAGGATGGCCGAGCAGTACTTC. It is translated as CASSLGTGRMAEQYF.

This chain uses TRBV10-3 with TRBJ2-3; D possibly corresponds to TRBD2 (6 bases). Trimming stripped 4 bases from V and 3 bases from J, with 17 bases between. The CDR3 runs 16 residues. Germline assignment: CDR1 ENHRY and CDR2 SYGVKD. The CDR3 region is CAISVVSGLATDTQYF. The DNA for the CDR3 is TGTGCCATCAGTGTAGTGTCGGGACTTGCAACAGATACGCAGTATTTT.

J is TRBJ1-4 and V is TRBV5-1; TRBD1 might be the D (5 bases). This CDR3 has 17 amino acids. Germline-derived CDR1 and CDR2 are SGHRS and YFSETQ. V was clipped by 0 bases and J by 5 bases, with 17 bases between them. CDR3 sequence reads: CASSLESSGRRNEKLFF. In DNA form, the CDR3 reads TGCGCCAGCAGCTTGGAATCATCAGGGAGGAGAAATGAAAAACTGTTTTTT.